This T cell receptor (beta chain) was documented in a study of T cell responses to AZD1222 COVID-19 vaccine. Study-wide results and caveats: Donors were chiefly white British, with a greater number of females, and clonal diversity was perhaps underestimated.

A remark on this clone: The antigen is not known.

Clones were read by immunoSEQ multiplex PCR, and TCRdb kept only the in-frame ones, dropping some. Among some 130,000 clones listed, more than 75% were seen once. The sequencing used peripheral blood, collected 28 days after the second AZD1222 dose. The clonotype comes from an adult who received the AZD1222 COVID-19 vaccine.

The CDR3 DNA reads as TGCAGCGCCGGAAGAGAGCTCTGGGGCTACACCTTC. Its protein product is CSAGRELWGYTF. The rearrangement joins TRBV29-1 to TRBJ1-2; no clear D. The V end was cut by 7 bases, the J end by 8 bases, with 17 bases between. This CDR3 is 12 amino acids long. The V gene's germline CDR1 is SQVTM and CDR2 ANQGSEA.